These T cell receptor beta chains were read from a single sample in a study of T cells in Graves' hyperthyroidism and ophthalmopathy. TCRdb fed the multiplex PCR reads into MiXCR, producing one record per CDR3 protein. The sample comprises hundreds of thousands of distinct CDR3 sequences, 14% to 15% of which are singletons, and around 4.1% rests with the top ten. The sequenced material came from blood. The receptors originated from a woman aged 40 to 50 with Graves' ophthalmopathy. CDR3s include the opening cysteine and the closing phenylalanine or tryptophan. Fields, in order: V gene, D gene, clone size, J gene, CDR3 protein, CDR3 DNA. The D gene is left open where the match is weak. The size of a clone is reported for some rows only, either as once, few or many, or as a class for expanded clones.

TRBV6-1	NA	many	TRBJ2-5	CASSVSAQETQYF	TGTGCCAGCAGTGTTAGCGCCCAAGAGACCCAGTACTTC
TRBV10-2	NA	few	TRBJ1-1	CASSHEGTNTEAFF	TGCGCCAGCAGTCACGAGGGTACCAACACTGAAGCTTTCTTT
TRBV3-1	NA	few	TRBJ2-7	CASSQDLWGSGEQYF	TGTGCCAGCAGCCAAGATCTTTGGGGCTCGGGCGAGCAGTACTTC
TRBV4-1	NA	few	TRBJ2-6	CASSQDYRGRAFGANVLTF	TGCGCCAGCAGCCAGGATTACAGGGGGAGGGCGTTTGGGGCCAACGTCCTGACTTTC
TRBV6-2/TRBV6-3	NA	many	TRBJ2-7	CASSYSGGYSYEQYF	TGTGCCAGCAGTTACTCAGGCGGCTACTCCTACGAGCAGTACTTC
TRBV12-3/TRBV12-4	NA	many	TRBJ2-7	CASSLVIYEQYF	TGTGCCAGCAGTTTGGTCATCTACGAGCAGTACTTC
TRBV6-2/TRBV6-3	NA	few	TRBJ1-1	CASSSYGYTEAFF	TGTGCCAGCAGTTCGTACGGGTACACTGAAGCTTTCTTT
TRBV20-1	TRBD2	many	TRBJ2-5	CSATHPTSGNQETQYF	TGCAGTGCTACACACCCAACTAGCGGCAACCAAGAGACCCAGTACTTC
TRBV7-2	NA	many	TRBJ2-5	CASTAQETQYF	TGTGCCAGCACCGCCCAAGAGACCCAGTACTTC
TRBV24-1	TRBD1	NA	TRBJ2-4	CATSDGTGVDIQYF	TGTGCCACCAGTGATGGGACAGGGGTGGACATTCAGTACTTC
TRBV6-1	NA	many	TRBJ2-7	CASSGNRGGEQYF	TGTGCCAGCAGTGGAAACAGAGGAGGCGAGCAGTACTTC
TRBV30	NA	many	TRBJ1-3	CAWSVLRGTGNTIYF	TGTGCCTGGAGTGTACTAAGGGGTACTGGAAACACCATATATTTT
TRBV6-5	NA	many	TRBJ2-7	CASSYSGTLPYEQYF	TGTGCCAGCAGTTACTCAGGGACACTTCCCTACGAGCAGTACTTC
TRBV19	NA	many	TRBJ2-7	CASSIDRSYEQYF	TGTGCCAGTAGTATCGATCGCTCCTACGAGCAGTACTTC
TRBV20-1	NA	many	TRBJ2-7	CSANSFRGYDYEQYF	TGCAGTGCTAATTCCTTTCGGGGTTACGACTACGAGCAGTACTTC
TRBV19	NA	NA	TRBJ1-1	CASSMGEYTEAFF	TGTGCCAGTAGTATGGGGGAATACACTGAAGCTTTCTTT
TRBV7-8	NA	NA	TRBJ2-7	CASSLVLSTYEQYF	TGTGCCAGCAGCTTAGTACTCTCTACCTACGAGCAGTACTTC
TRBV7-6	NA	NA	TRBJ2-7	CASSLALGESEQYF	TGTGCCAGCAGCTTAGCGCTAGGGGAGTCCGAGCAGTACTTC
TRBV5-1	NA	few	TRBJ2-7	CASRAAVSYEQYF	TGCGCCTCAAGGGCGGCCGTTTCCTACGAGCAGTACTTC
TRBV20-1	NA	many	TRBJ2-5	CSAVGGETQYF	TGCAGTGCCGTAGGGGGGGAGACCCAGTACTTC
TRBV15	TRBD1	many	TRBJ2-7	CATSRERTGYEQYF	TGTGCCACCAGCAGGGAAAGGACAGGCTACGAGCAGTACTTC